These 3 T cell receptor beta chains originate from one sample sequenced in a study of metastatic and nonmetastatic thyroid tumors. There were no patients who had received any treatment before thyroid surgery. TCRdb reprocessed the PCR reads using MiXCR. Of over 25,000 clones in the sample, around 14% were seen once. Input material: blood. The source of these receptors is a male donor with papillary thyroid cancer or a benign thyroid nodule (not recorded which). Some clones in this sample may be carry-over from other donors' samples.

In its sample, this clone was seen once. This chain uses TRBV20-1 with TRBJ1-2, with a possible D match to TRBD1 (5 bases). Germline CDR1 is DFQATT and CDR2 is SNEGSKA (reference sequence). The CDR3 length is 11 residues. V was cut by 6 bases and J by 8 bases, with 13 bases left in between. The CDR3 reads CSAEKGSGYTF. The CDR3 DNA reads as TGCAGTGCGGAAAAGGGGAGCGGCTACACCTTC.

In its sample, this clone was seen many times. The same CDR3 also results from other DNA sequences found in this sample. For the CDR3, the DNA is TGTGCCAGCAGCACGGGGGTAAACACTGAAGCTTTCTTT. This sequence encodes CASSTGVNTEAFF. This chain joins TRBV6-1 and TRBJ1-1; weak D call: TRBD1 (5 bases). CDR1 and CDR2 from the germline V gene are MNHNS and SASEGT. The CDR3 is 13 amino acids. V gave up 6 bases and J gave up 2 bases, with 10 bases separating them.

This clone occurred many times. V gene TRBV5-1 combines with J gene TRBJ2-7; 9 nucleotides line up with TRBD2. V lost 0 bases to trimming and J lost 0 bases; unmatched junction nucleotides: 10. The CDR3 length is 18 residues. Per germline, CDR1 SGHRS and CDR2 YFSETQ. DNA of the CDR3: TGCGCCAGCAGCTTGGGGCCCGAGTTAGCGGGGGTCTCCTACGAGCAGTACTTC. It translates to CASSLGPELAGVSYEQYF.